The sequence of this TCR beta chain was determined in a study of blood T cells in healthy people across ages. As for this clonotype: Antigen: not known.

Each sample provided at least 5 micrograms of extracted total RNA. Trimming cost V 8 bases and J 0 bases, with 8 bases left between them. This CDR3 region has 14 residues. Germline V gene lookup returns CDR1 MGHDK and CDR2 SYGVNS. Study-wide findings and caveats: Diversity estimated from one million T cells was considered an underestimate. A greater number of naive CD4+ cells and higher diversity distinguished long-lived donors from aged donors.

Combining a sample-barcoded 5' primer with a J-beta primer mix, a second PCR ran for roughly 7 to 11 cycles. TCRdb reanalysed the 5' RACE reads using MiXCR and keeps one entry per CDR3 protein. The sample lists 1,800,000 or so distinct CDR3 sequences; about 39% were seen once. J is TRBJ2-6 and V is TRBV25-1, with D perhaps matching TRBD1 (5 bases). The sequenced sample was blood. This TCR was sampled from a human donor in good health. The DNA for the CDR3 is TGTGCCAGCTTTGACAGCTCTGGGGCCAACGTCCTGACTTTC. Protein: CASFDSSGANVLTF.